The rows below give T cell receptor beta chains drawn from one sample of a study of T cell responses to AZD1222 COVID-19 vaccine. Data came from immunoSEQ multiplex PCR; TCRdb stores just in-frame clones and leaves some out. Of tens of thousands of clones listed, about 93% are singletons. The sequencing used peripheral blood, collected on day 0 of MenACWY control vaccination. The receptor source for this set is an adult in good health. Both conserved end residues are part of each CDR3. The order of the fields is D gene, V gene, CDR3 protein. D genes are given only for firm matches.

d_call: .; v_call: TRBV27; cdr3_aa: CASWEGINSPLHF
d_call: .; v_call: TRBV5-6; cdr3_aa: CASSSARGDTQYF
d_call: .; v_call: TRBV18; cdr3_aa: CASSPLGENTIYF
d_call: .; v_call: TRBV9; cdr3_aa: CASSPVVSGHDGYTF
d_call: TRBD1; v_call: TRBV7-9; cdr3_aa: CASSRDSLNQPQHF
d_call: TRBD2; v_call: TRBV10-2; cdr3_aa: CASSEQGLAASEQYF
d_call: .; v_call: TRBV10-3; cdr3_aa: CAISESLSSLYGYTF
d_call: .; v_call: TRBV9; cdr3_aa: CASSVEMTDTQYF
d_call: TRBD1; v_call: TRBV7-2; cdr3_aa: CASSGTVNQPQHF
d_call: TRBD1; v_call: TRBV4-3; cdr3_aa: CASSQGDSQETQYF
d_call: TRBD1; v_call: TRBV30; cdr3_aa: CAWVNGQGNTEAFF
d_call: .; v_call: TRBV19; cdr3_aa: CASSIDRVDGYTF
d_call: .; v_call: TRBV27; cdr3_aa: CATQGPSYEQYF
d_call: TRBD2; v_call: TRBV11-3; cdr3_aa: CASSLSSGVNEQFF
d_call: .; v_call: TRBV29-1; cdr3_aa: CSVATGTESSPLHF
d_call: .; v_call: TRBV6-5; cdr3_aa: CASTAGDTQYF